These T cell receptor beta chains were read from a single sample in a study of regulatory T cells in long-lasting Graves disease. One entry per CDR3 protein results from TCRdb running MiXCR on the multiplex PCR reads. The profile shows 300,000 to 400,000 distinct CDR3 sequences, approximately 16% of them singletons. The data also belong to a second study, concerning T cells in Graves' hyperthyroidism and ophthalmopathy.

This material consisted of peripheral blood mononuclear cells (PBMCs), taken at new diagnosis, from a patient treated with antithyroid drugs. The receptors stem from a man aged 40-55 years with Graves disease. Each CDR3 is given with its conserved first and last residue. The order of the fields is V gene, J gene, D gene, clone size, CDR3 protein, CDR3 DNA. A D gene is named only where the DNA matches it firmly. For some rows the clone size is stated as once, few or many, or as a class when expanded; others skip it.

v_call: TRBV12-3/TRBV12-4
j_call: TRBJ2-3
d_call: TRBD2
clone_size: many
cdr3_aa: CASSLGASGGASDTQYF
cdr3_nt: TGTGCCAGCAGCCTCGGGGCTAGCGGGGGGGCCAGCGATACGCAGTATTTT

v_call: TRBV19
j_call: TRBJ2-7
d_call: .
clone_size: many
cdr3_aa: CASSIGPNYEQYF
cdr3_nt: TGTGCCAGTAGTATCGGCCCGAACTACGAGCAGTACTTC

v_call: TRBV24-1
j_call: TRBJ2-5
d_call: .
clone_size: few
cdr3_aa: CATSDTGREETQYF
cdr3_nt: TGTGCCACCAGTGACACCGGACGGGAAGAGACCCAGTACTTC

v_call: TRBV14
j_call: TRBJ2-3
d_call: TRBD2
clone_size: .
cdr3_aa: CASSQELAGSDTQYF
cdr3_nt: TGTGCCAGCAGCCAAGAATTAGCGGGGTCAGATACGCAGTATTTT

v_call: TRBV7-9
j_call: TRBJ2-2
d_call: TRBD1
clone_size: .
cdr3_aa: CASSSRTGRNTGELFF
cdr3_nt: TGTGCCAGCAGCTCTCGGACAGGACGAAACACCGGGGAGCTGTTTTTT

v_call: TRBV5-1
j_call: TRBJ1-6
d_call: .
clone_size: many
cdr3_aa: CASSLTPQSSYNSPLHF
cdr3_nt: TGCGCCAGCAGCTTGACTCCCCAAAGCTCCTATAATTCACCCCTCCACTTT

v_call: TRBV7-9
j_call: TRBJ2-1
d_call: .
clone_size: .
cdr3_aa: CASSLGLNEQFF
cdr3_nt: TGTGCCAGCAGCTTAGGCCTCAATGAGCAGTTCTTC

v_call: TRBV5-4
j_call: TRBJ2-5
d_call: TRBD1
clone_size: .
cdr3_aa: CASRQSGTGGETQYF
cdr3_nt: TGTGCCAGCAGACAAAGCGGGACAGGGGGAGAGACCCAGTACTTC

v_call: TRBV6-5
j_call: TRBJ2-3
d_call: .
clone_size: few
cdr3_aa: CASSYERRSTDTQYF
cdr3_nt: TGTGCCAGCAGTTACGAACGACGAAGCACAGATACGCAGTATTTT

v_call: TRBV4-2
j_call: TRBJ1-5
d_call: TRBD1
clone_size: .
cdr3_aa: CASSKTGQNNQPQHF
cdr3_nt: TGTGCCAGCAGCAAAACGGGACAGAACAATCAGCCCCAGCATTTT

v_call: TRBV28
j_call: TRBJ2-5
d_call: .
clone_size: many
cdr3_aa: CASSLSLAAGETQYF
cdr3_nt: TGTGCCAGCAGTTTGTCACTAGCCGCAGGAGAGACCCAGTACTTC

v_call: TRBV5-1
j_call: TRBJ2-1
d_call: .
clone_size: .
cdr3_aa: CASSVQGPLLTEQFF
cdr3_nt: TGCGCCAGCAGCGTACAGGGTCCCCTTCTTACTGAGCAGTTCTTC

v_call: TRBV3-1
j_call: TRBJ2-2
d_call: .
clone_size: many
cdr3_aa: CASSQGTGELFF
cdr3_nt: TGTGCCAGCAGCCAGGGCACCGGGGAGCTGTTTTTT

v_call: TRBV7-8
j_call: TRBJ2-5
d_call: TRBD2
clone_size: many
cdr3_aa: CASRLAETQYF
cdr3_nt: TGTGCCAGCAGACTAGCGGAGACCCAGTACTTC

v_call: TRBV6-9
j_call: TRBJ1-6
d_call: .
clone_size: .
cdr3_aa: CASSYPSMKSNSPLHF
cdr3_nt: TGTGCCAGCAGTTACCCTTCTATGAAGTCAAATTCACCCCTCCACTTT

v_call: TRBV5-5
j_call: TRBJ2-1
d_call: .
clone_size: .
cdr3_aa: CASSLSPVDWQFF
cdr3_nt: TGTGCCAGCAGCTTGAGTCCAGTGGATTGGCAGTTCTTC

v_call: TRBV3-1
j_call: TRBJ2-5
d_call: .
clone_size: many
cdr3_aa: CASSQEWATGGPWETQYF
cdr3_nt: TGTGCCAGCAGCCAAGAATGGGCGACTGGGGGCCCATGGGAGACCCAGTACTTC

v_call: TRBV11-3
j_call: TRBJ2-3
d_call: .
clone_size: many
cdr3_aa: CASSTTEAADTQYF
cdr3_nt: TGTGCCAGCAGTACGACGGAGGCGGCAGATACGCAGTATTTT

v_call: TRBV5-1
j_call: TRBJ2-3
d_call: TRBD2
clone_size: many
cdr3_aa: CASSPSGGVSPDTQYF
cdr3_nt: TGCGCCAGCAGCCCTAGCGGGGGAGTGAGTCCAGATACGCAGTATTTT

v_call: TRBV2
j_call: TRBJ2-7
d_call: .
clone_size: many
cdr3_aa: CASSRAGTYEQYF
cdr3_nt: TGTGCCAGCAGCCGCGCCGGGACCTACGAGCAGTACTTC

v_call: TRBV5-6
j_call: TRBJ2-7
d_call: .
clone_size: .
cdr3_aa: CASSLDEYEQYF
cdr3_nt: TGTGCCAGCAGCTTGGATGAGTACGAGCAGTACTTC

v_call: TRBV28
j_call: TRBJ2-2
d_call: TRBD1
clone_size: many
cdr3_aa: CASSNPGTVTTGELFF
cdr3_nt: TGTGCCAGCAGTAATCCCGGGACAGTTACCACCGGGGAGCTGTTTTTT

v_call: TRBV6-1
j_call: TRBJ1-5
d_call: TRBD1
clone_size: many
cdr3_aa: CASSGTGLGNQPQHF
cdr3_nt: TGTGCCAGCAGCGGGACAGGGTTGGGTAATCAGCCCCAGCATTTT

v_call: TRBV2
j_call: TRBJ2-7
d_call: TRBD2
clone_size: many
cdr3_aa: CASSEVRGGVEQYF
cdr3_nt: TGTGCCAGCAGTGAGGTGCGGGGGGGAGTCGAGCAGTACTTC

v_call: TRBV5-1
j_call: TRBJ2-3
d_call: TRBD1
clone_size: many
cdr3_aa: CASSLGDRGRTDTQYF
cdr3_nt: TGCGCCAGCAGCTTGGGTGACAGGGGGCGCACAGATACGCAGTATTTT

v_call: TRBV5-1
j_call: TRBJ1-1
d_call: .
clone_size: few
cdr3_aa: CASRTQPNTEAFF
cdr3_nt: TGCGCCAGCAGAACTCAGCCGAACACTGAAGCTTTCTTT

v_call: TRBV29-1
j_call: TRBJ2-5
d_call: .
clone_size: many
cdr3_aa: CSVEVNRGGETQYF
cdr3_nt: TGCAGCGTTGAAGTAAACCGGGGAGGAGAGACCCAGTACTTC

v_call: TRBV18
j_call: TRBJ2-1
d_call: .
clone_size: many
cdr3_aa: CASSPLGMGYNEQFF
cdr3_nt: TGTGCCAGCTCACCACTCGGGATGGGATACAATGAGCAGTTCTTC

v_call: TRBV6-2/TRBV6-3
j_call: TRBJ1-1
d_call: .
clone_size: few
cdr3_aa: CASSYGWEGTEAFF
cdr3_nt: TGTGCCAGCAGTTACGGCTGGGAAGGCACTGAAGCTTTCTTT

v_call: TRBV12-5
j_call: TRBJ1-3
d_call: .
clone_size: .
cdr3_aa: CASGLVVVGNTIYF
cdr3_nt: TGTGCTAGTGGTTTGGTAGTTGTGGGAAACACCATATATTTT

v_call: TRBV9
j_call: TRBJ2-3
d_call: TRBD2
clone_size: few
cdr3_aa: CASSVAGGEGTDTQYF
cdr3_nt: TGTGCCAGCAGCGTAGCGGGGGGAGAAGGCACAGATACGCAGTATTTT

v_call: TRBV10-3
j_call: TRBJ1-1
d_call: .
clone_size: few
cdr3_aa: CAISQQGTEAFF
cdr3_nt: TGTGCCATCAGTCAACAGGGCACTGAAGCTTTCTTT

v_call: TRBV9
j_call: TRBJ1-4
d_call: .
clone_size: .
cdr3_aa: CASTRGRANEKLFF
cdr3_nt: TGTGCCAGCACCCGTGGGAGGGCTAATGAAAAACTGTTTTTT

v_call: TRBV12-3/TRBV12-4
j_call: TRBJ2-3
d_call: .
clone_size: many
cdr3_aa: CASSLATIRDTQYF
cdr3_nt: TGTGCCAGCAGTTTAGCCACCATTCGCGATACGCAGTATTTT

v_call: TRBV6-9
j_call: TRBJ2-3
d_call: TRBD1
clone_size: .
cdr3_aa: CASSSLGTGNIDTQYF
cdr3_nt: TGTGCCAGCAGTTCACTTGGGACAGGGAATATAGATACGCAGTATTTT

v_call: TRBV10-3
j_call: TRBJ2-5
d_call: TRBD1
clone_size: few
cdr3_aa: CAISATGEETQYF
cdr3_nt: TGTGCCATCAGTGCGACAGGGGAAGAGACCCAGTACTTC

v_call: TRBV28
j_call: TRBJ1-5
d_call: .
clone_size: .
cdr3_aa: CASRPSRGSNQPQHF
cdr3_nt: TGTGCCAGCAGGCCCTCGAGGGGCAGCAATCAGCCCCAGCATTTT

v_call: TRBV12-3/TRBV12-4
j_call: TRBJ2-7
d_call: TRBD2
clone_size: many
cdr3_aa: CASSYTRTSGSYEQYF
cdr3_nt: TGTGCCAGCAGTTATACGAGGACTAGCGGGTCCTACGAGCAGTACTTC

v_call: TRBV4-3
j_call: TRBJ2-5
d_call: .
clone_size: few
cdr3_aa: CASSQEWEDTGTQYF
cdr3_nt: TGCGCCAGCAGCCAAGAGTGGGAGGATACGGGGACCCAGTACTTC

v_call: TRBV20-1
j_call: TRBJ1-1
d_call: .
clone_size: few
cdr3_aa: CSARVRWGEAFF
cdr3_nt: TGCAGTGCTAGGGTTCGGTGGGGTGAAGCTTTCTTT

v_call: TRBV4-1
j_call: TRBJ1-5
d_call: TRBD1
clone_size: .
cdr3_aa: CASSHYRGRINLGQPQHF
cdr3_nt: TGCGCCAGCAGCCACTACAGGGGGCGGATTAATCTAGGACAGCCCCAGCATTTT

v_call: TRBV6-5
j_call: TRBJ2-5
d_call: .
clone_size: few
cdr3_aa: CASSYGQTQYF
cdr3_nt: TGTGCCAGCAGTTACGGACAGACCCAGTACTTC

v_call: TRBV4-2
j_call: TRBJ1-1
d_call: .
clone_size: few
cdr3_aa: CASSQDRGRAATEAFF
cdr3_nt: TGTGCCAGCAGCCAAGATCGGGGCAGGGCGGCCACTGAAGCTTTCTTT

v_call: TRBV2
j_call: TRBJ1-6
d_call: .
clone_size: many
cdr3_aa: CASNGREGSPLHF
cdr3_nt: TGTGCCAGCAACGGCAGGGAGGGTTCACCCCTCCACTTT

v_call: TRBV28
j_call: TRBJ1-4
d_call: .
clone_size: many
cdr3_aa: CASSPVGGQVVEKLFF
cdr3_nt: TGTGCCAGCAGTCCTGTAGGGGGGCAGGTAGTCGAAAAACTGTTTTTT

v_call: TRBV5-1
j_call: TRBJ2-7
d_call: TRBD1
clone_size: many
cdr3_aa: CASSDARTGTHEQYF
cdr3_nt: TGCGCCAGCAGCGACGCCCGGACAGGGACCCACGAGCAGTACTTC

v_call: TRBV2
j_call: TRBJ2-5
d_call: .
clone_size: many
cdr3_aa: CASSTRQTQETQYF
cdr3_nt: TGTGCCAGCAGTACCCGACAGACCCAAGAGACCCAGTACTTC

v_call: TRBV29-1
j_call: TRBJ2-3
d_call: .
clone_size: .
cdr3_aa: CSVEDQVTDTQYF
cdr3_nt: TGCAGCGTTGAAGACCAGGTCACAGATACGCAGTATTTT

v_call: TRBV24-1
j_call: TRBJ2-7
d_call: TRBD1
clone_size: many
cdr3_aa: CATSDLPRDREFLHEQYF
cdr3_nt: TGTGCCACCAGTGATTTGCCCCGTGACAGGGAGTTTCTACACGAGCAGTACTTC

v_call: TRBV2
j_call: TRBJ2-2
d_call: .
clone_size: .
cdr3_aa: CASRGFGAEAGELFF
cdr3_nt: TGTGCCAGCAGGGGGTTCGGGGCGGAGGCCGGGGAGCTGTTTTTT

v_call: TRBV6-5
j_call: TRBJ1-1
d_call: .
clone_size: many
cdr3_aa: CASSYRRVNTEAFF
cdr3_nt: TGTGCCAGCAGTTACCGAAGGGTGAACACTGAAGCTTTCTTC

v_call: TRBV28
j_call: TRBJ2-1
d_call: TRBD1
clone_size: many
cdr3_aa: CASSSPTDRGPSGFF
cdr3_nt: TGTGCCAGCAGTTCTCCAACAGACAGGGGTCCTTCTGGGTTCTTC

v_call: TRBV6-1
j_call: TRBJ2-2
d_call: TRBD1
clone_size: few
cdr3_aa: CASRQGPSTGELFF
cdr3_nt: TGTGCCAGCCGACAGGGGCCGTCGACCGGGGAGCTGTTTTTT

v_call: TRBV20-1
j_call: TRBJ1-4
d_call: .
clone_size: many
cdr3_aa: CSARTGFEKLFF
cdr3_nt: TGCAGTGCTAGAACGGGATTCGAAAAACTGTTTTTT

v_call: TRBV11-2
j_call: TRBJ2-1
d_call: TRBD1
clone_size: many
cdr3_aa: CASSTGTGGYNEQFF
cdr3_nt: TGTGCCAGCAGCACCGGGACAGGGGGCTACAATGAGCAGTTCTTC